Listed below are T cell receptor beta chains from one sample, sequenced in a study of blood T cells in healthy people across ages. TCRdb independently ran MiXCR on the 5' RACE reads; one entry per CDR3 protein. The sample holds approximately 800,000 distinct CDR3 sequences, around half seen once. Sequenced input: blood. These receptors all come from a man of 80 years or more in good health. Each CDR3 is given with its conserved first and last residue. The D gene is left open where the match is weak. Expanded clones get a size class; other rows say once, few or many, or leave the size out.

D gene	V gene	clone size	CDR3 length	J gene	CDR3 protein	CDR3 DNA
TRBD2	TRBV6-2/TRBV6-3	.	15	TRBJ2-3	CASSYSLAGADTQYF	TGTGCCAGCAGTTACTCGCTAGCGGGAGCAGATACGCAGTATTTT
.	TRBV29-1	.	15	TRBJ2-1	CSVEGTALSYNEQFF	TGCAGCGTGGAAGGGACCGCTCTCTCCTACAATGAGCAGTTCTTC
.	TRBV20-1	.	17	TRBJ2-7	CSAREYGKTSFSYEQYF	TGCAGTGCTAGAGAATACGGAAAAACAAGCTTCTCCTACGAGCAGTACTTC
.	TRBV6-2/TRBV6-3	.	13	TRBJ1-1	CASSYGIDTEAFF	TGTGCCAGCAGTTACGGGATCGATACTGAAGCTTTCTTT
.	TRBV24-1	.	17	TRBJ2-5	CATSQNSPESRGETQYF	TGTGCCACCAGTCAGAATTCGCCCGAGAGTAGGGGAGAGACCCAGTACTTC
TRBD2	TRBV4-1	.	17	TRBJ2-7	CASSQTLTSGRSYEQYF	TGCGCCAGCAGCCAAACCCTAACTAGCGGGAGATCCTACGAGCAGTACTTC
.	TRBV6-1	few	13	TRBJ2-3	CASSEVSPSYRYF	TGTGCCAGCAGTGAAGTCAGTCCGAGTTACCGGTATTTT
TRBD1	TRBV20-1	many	14	TRBJ2-7	CSARRTGEAYEQYF	TGCAGTGCGCGGAGGACAGGGGAAGCCTACGAGCAGTACTTC
.	TRBV20-1	.	14	TRBJ2-3	CSAILAGLTDTQYF	TGCAGTGCTATTCTCGCGGGACTCACAGATACGCAGTATTTT
TRBD2	TRBV24-1	.	17	TRBJ2-3	CAISLSSGRTSTDTQYF	TGTGCCATCAGTCTCTCTAGCGGGCGTACTAGCACAGATACGCAGTATTTT
TRBD2	TRBV29-1	.	14	TRBJ2-7	CSARAGGSRGEQYF	TGCAGCGCCAGAGCGGGAGGGTCCAGGGGCGAGCAGTACTTC
.	TRBV10-3	.	10	TRBJ1-2	CASRGHGYTF	TGTGCCAGCAGGGGCCATGGCTACACCTTC
TRBD2	TRBV5-5	.	14	TRBJ2-1	CATELAGGPNEQFF	TGTGCCACAGAATTAGCGGGAGGTCCTAATGAGCAGTTCTTC
.	TRBV27	few	16	TRBJ2-1	CASSRTPGNSLHEQFF	TGTGCCAGCAGCAGGACACCGGGAAATAGTCTCCATGAGCAGTTCTTC
.	TRBV20-1	.	13	TRBJ1-5	CSARRSFNQPQHF	TGCAGTGCTAGGAGGTCATTTAATCAGCCCCAGCATTTT
TRBD1	TRBV20-1	.	13	TRBJ1-5	CSASRGYNQPQHF	TGCAGTGCTAGCAGGGGGTACAATCAGCCCCAGCATTTT
TRBD1	TRBV29-1	.	15	TRBJ2-3	CSVDGTGGRTDTQYF	TGCAGCGTTGATGGGACAGGGGGGCGCACAGATACGCAGTATTTT
.	TRBV20-1	few	13	TRBJ2-7	CSASLGTSNEQYF	TGCAGTGCTAGTCTCGGGACGTCAAATGAGCAGTACTTC
.	TRBV7-9	many	20	TRBJ2-6	CASSFIYGSSLGAGANVLTF	TGTGCCAGCAGCTTTATCTACGGAAGTTCCTTGGGTGCTGGGGCCAACGTCCTGACTTTC
TRBD2	TRBV4-2	.	16	TRBJ2-5	CASSQVSSGTQETQYF	TGTGCCAGCAGCCAAGTCTCTAGCGGGACCCAAGAGACCCAGTACTTC
TRBD1	TRBV5-6	.	14	TRBJ1-2	CASSRDRGAYGYTF	TGTGCCAGCAGCAGAGACAGGGGGGCCTATGGCTACACCTTC
.	TRBV25-1	.	15	TRBJ2-3	CASSGSSSSSNTQYF	TGTGCCAGCAGTGGAAGTTCCTCTTCTTCTAATACGCAGTATTTT
.	TRBV3-1	few	15	TRBJ1-4	CASSLIIAGGEKLFF	TGTGCCAGCAGTCTTATCATTGCGGGAGGCGAAAAACTGTTTTTT
.	TRBV29-1	.	14	TRBJ2-1	CSVEGGVPGNEQFF	TGCAGCGTTGAAGGCGGGGTTCCCGGCAATGAGCAGTTCTTC
TRBD2	TRBV5-8	.	16	TRBJ2-4	CASSFRLAGGRNIQYF	TGTGCCAGCAGCTTTCGATTAGCGGGAGGGCGAAACATTCAGTACTTC
TRBD2	TRBV29-1	.	15	TRBJ2-7	CSVVVAGGSVYEQYF	TGCAGCGTTGTAGTAGCGGGGGGTTCCGTTTACGAGCAGTACTTC
.	TRBV12-3/TRBV12-4	once	12	TRBJ2-7	CASSFFDYEQYF	TGTGCCAGCAGTTTCTTTGACTACGAGCAGTACTTC
TRBD1	TRBV20-1	many	13	TRBJ2-1	CSADRVSGNEQFF	TGCAGTGCCGACAGGGTATCGGGTAATGAGCAGTTCTTC
.	TRBV6-1	.	13	TRBJ2-5	CASSWTAEETQYF	TGTGCCAGCAGCTGGACAGCTGAAGAGACCCAGTACTTC
TRBD1	TRBV5-1	.	17	TRBJ2-6	CASSRAEGGAGANVLTF	TGCGCCAGCAGCCGCGCTGAAGGGGGCGCTGGGGCCAACGTCCTGACTTTC
.	TRBV12-3/TRBV12-4	.	14	TRBJ2-7	CASRRTEVAYEQYF	TGTGCCAGCAGGCGGACAGAGGTCGCCTACGAGCAGTACTTC
.	TRBV29-1	many	16	TRBJ2-3	CSVEGGFRGSTDTQYF	TGCAGCGTTGAGGGAGGCTTCCGGGGGAGCACAGATACGCAGTATTTT
TRBD1	TRBV7-2	.	17	TRBJ2-1	CASSDGAGQGFYNEQFF	TGTGCCAGCAGCGATGGAGCGGGACAGGGGTTCTACAATGAGCAGTTCTTC
.	TRBV5-1	.	13	TRBJ2-7	CASSLNVQGEQYF	TGCGCCAGCAGCTTAAACGTCCAGGGCGAGCAGTACTTC
TRBD2	TRBV24-1	few	14	TRBJ2-7	CATSYGGAENEQYF	TGTGCCACCAGCTACGGGGGGGCAGAGAATGAGCAGTACTTC
TRBD2	TRBV24-1	once	16	TRBJ2-2	CATSDRLAGVHGELFF	TGTGCCACCAGTGACAGACTAGCGGGAGTACACGGGGAGCTGTTTTTT
.	TRBV12-5	few	12	TRBJ2-7	CASGTLGVEQYF	TGTGCTAGTGGAACTTTGGGGGTCGAGCAGTACTTC
TRBD2	TRBV11-2	few	15	TRBJ2-1	CASTPGLAGANEQFF	TGTGCCAGCACCCCTGGTCTAGCGGGAGCCAATGAGCAGTTCTTC
.	TRBV27	many	15	TRBJ1-2	CASSSSGGLNYGYTF	TGTGCCAGCAGTAGTTCGGGTGGCCTAAACTATGGCTACACCTTC
TRBD1	TRBV24-1	.	16	TRBJ2-6	CATSESQGPGANVLTF	TGTGCCACCAGTGAATCACAGGGGCCTGGGGCCAACGTCCTGACTTTC
TRBD2	TRBV5-1	.	16	TRBJ2-7	CASSPGGRGTLYEHYF	TGCGCCAGCAGCCCGGGGGGGCGCGGGACTCTCTACGAGCACTACTTC
.	TRBV20-1	.	16	TRBJ2-5	CSAPSFGRSGEETQYF	TGCAGTGCTCCGAGTTTTGGAAGGAGCGGTGAAGAGACCCAGTACTTC
.	TRBV7-2	few	13	TRBJ1-3	CASSVNSRNTIYF	TGTGCCAGCAGCGTAAACAGCAGAAACACCATATATTTT
TRBD2	TRBV12-3/TRBV12-4	.	21	TRBJ2-5	CASSFLATSGMGPTIYNEQYF	TGTGCCAGCAGTTTTTTGGCGACTAGCGGGATGGGCCCCACGATATACAATGAGCAGTACTTC
TRBD1	TRBV9	.	17	TRBJ2-6	CASSETGRTSGANVLTF	TGTGCCAGCAGCGAGACAGGGAGAACCTCTGGGGCCAACGTCCTGACTTTC